The rows below give T cell receptor beta chains drawn from one sample of a study of neurological immune-mediated disorders. TCRdb independently ran MiXCR on the 5' RACE reads; one entry per CDR3 protein. The top ten clones hold approximately 3.1% of a sample with 93,000 or so distinct CDR3 sequences, under 14% of them seen once. The sample comprised PBMCs. The source is a female donor with HTLV-1-associated myelopathy (HAM/TSP). Each CDR3 is given without its conserved first and last residue. Rows may omit the clone size; those that give it use once, few, many or a size class.

few	TRBV5-1	ASSQQGLGNQPQH
.	TRBV9	ASSAPRNTIY
few	TRBV7-2	ASSLQEGAEKLF
many	TRBV5-1	ASSLGPQGDTGELF
many	TRBV20-1	SATGLAGLSTDTQY
many	TRBV7-2	ASSYVGTGSDEQY
many	TRBV6-5	ATTRGSGNTIY
many	TRBV20-1	SAREYGYT
many	TRBV5-6	ASSVLYTEAF
many	TRBV3-1	ASSQKRGAWTDTQY
many	TRBV12-3/TRBV12-4	ASSLRQGAGGYT
many	TRBV7-2	ASSLRSYEQY
many	TRBV5-1	ASSSGTGEDKNIQY
many	TRBV10-2	ATDRTESNEQF
many	TRBV5-5	ASSLMFMIAAGHEQY
many	TRBV5-5	ASSFWALTDTQY
many	TRBV15	ATSRLRTANYGYT
.	TRBV7-9	ASSSTAGQVYGYT
many	TRBV20-1	SGGGAKLF
few	TRBV29-1	SATGKEETQY
many	TRBV20-1	SARVSHSSYNEQF
many	TRBV29-1	SVVASTSSYEQY
many	TRBV5-1	ASSLQGDLTYEQY
.	TRBV7-2	ASMFNRVGANVLT
many	TRBV7-2	ASSLGWQEN
many	TRBV10-3	AITVAATDTQY